The rows below give T cell receptor beta chains drawn from one sample of a study of monozygotic twins with inflammatory bowel disease. TCRdb re-called the 5' RACE reads, yielding one record per CDR3 amino acid sequence without DNA. This sample's table has fewer than 200,000 distinct CDR3 sequences. The sequenced sample was blood. The receptor source for this set is a human donor with ulcerative colitis or Crohn's disease, or a healthy co-twin of an affected twin (not recorded which). CDR3s include the opening cysteine and the closing phenylalanine or tryptophan.

TRBV7-2	TRBJ1-1	CASSLAAANTEAFF
TRBV10-3	TRBJ2-5	CAISDPGLAGGKETQYF
TRBV6-1	TRBJ2-5	CASSPLAGGAETQYF
TRBV28	TRBJ2-1	CASSLGLAGGNEQFF
TRBV28	TRBJ2-1	CASSPIGGQGFNEQFF
TRBV28	TRBJ2-5	CASSSGTETQYF
TRBV5-1	TRBJ2-7	CASSSSTGEQYF
TRBV6-2/TRBV6-3	TRBJ2-7	CASIQRQGYSYEQYF
TRBV7-9	TRBJ2-1	CASSLTSGVYEQFF
TRBV7-9	TRBJ2-7	CASSRLYEQYF
TRBV20-1	TRBJ1-1	CSARRNRGLTEAFF
TRBV25-1	TRBJ1-1	CASSVQGYTEAFF
TRBV9	TRBJ1-4	CASSRDRVNEKLFF
TRBV27	TRBJ2-7	CASSPGLTLSGYEQYF
TRBV6-6	TRBJ2-7	CASSQGAYEQYF
TRBV10-3	TRBJ1-1	CAISESGYWEGTEAFF
TRBV30	TRBJ2-1	CAWSVLAIEQFF
TRBV29-1	TRBJ1-2	CSVDTNYGYTF
TRBV6-1	TRBJ2-1	CASSRESSYNEQFF
TRBV5-4	TRBJ1-1	CASSLPGVKAFF
TRBV11-1	TRBJ2-1	CASSLTQPSGELYNEQFF
TRBV24-1	TRBJ2-1	CATSDPSGSSYNEQFF
TRBV25-1	TRBJ2-1	CASSEFGASSGSSYNEQFF
TRBV5-1	TRBJ2-3	CASSLKQGMDTQYF
TRBV9	TRBJ2-7	CASSVGGSSYEQYF
TRBV20-1	TRBJ2-3	CSARQPSSGRADTQYF
TRBV5-1	TRBJ1-4	CASSSSRRVTNEKLFF
TRBV20-1	TRBJ2-1	CSARLAGVWNEQFF
TRBV5-6	TRBJ2-7	CASSLRQGNSYYEQYF
TRBV5-1	TRBJ2-2	CASSLEYTGELFF
TRBV7-8	TRBJ2-3	CASSHPEADTQYF
TRBV11-2	TRBJ2-7	CASGPWREAQVDEQYF
TRBV12-3/TRBV12-4	TRBJ2-3	CASSDKGDTQYF